The rows below give T cell receptor beta chains drawn from one sample of a study of shared clonotypes between healthy human individuals. Some clones are missing from TCRdb's copy, which holds only in-frame ones; the method was immunoSEQ multiplex PCR. The sample includes about 480,000 clones, approximately 79% seen only once; the top ten take around an eighth. Sequencing was done on a sample of PBMCs. These receptors were collected from a woman aged 35 to 49 in good health. Some clones in this sample may be carry-over from other donors' samples. CDR3s include the opening cysteine and the closing phenylalanine or tryptophan. The D gene is left open where the match is weak. Expanded clones get a size class; other rows say once, few or many, or leave the size out.

size: -; J: TRBJ2-7; D: TRBD1; V: TRBV7-2; DNA: TGTGCCAGCAGCAATCGACAGGGGGGGGACGAGCAGTACTTC; CDR3: CASSNRQGGDEQYF
size: -; J: TRBJ1-4; D: -; V: TRBV27; DNA: TGTGCCAGCAGTTTATTTAGGGGTAATGAAAAACTGTTTTTT; CDR3: CASSLFRGNEKLFF
size: -; J: TRBJ2-7; D: -; V: TRBV2; DNA: TGTGCCAGCAGTGGTGCCCCAGGGAGCGAGCAGTACTTC; CDR3: CASSGAPGSEQYF
size: few; J: TRBJ2-3; D: -; V: TRBV27; DNA: TGTGCCAGCAGTTCACGCCCGGGCCCAGATACGCAGTATTTT; CDR3: CASSSRPGPDTQYF
size: few; J: TRBJ1-5; D: -; V: TRBV6-1; DNA: TGTGCCAGCATGAAGCTCCAGGAGCAGCATTTT; CDR3: CASMKLQEQHF
size: many; J: TRBJ2-5; D: TRBD2; V: TRBV7-2; DNA: TGTGCCAGCAGCCCTGCTAGCGGGATCCAAGAGACCCAGTACTTC; CDR3: CASSPASGIQETQYF
size: -; J: TRBJ1-2; D: -; V: TRBV28; DNA: TGTGCCAGCAGTTTCTACCGTCTAACAGCTCCGGCGGGCCGTAACTATGGCTACACCTTC; CDR3: CASSFYRLTAPAGRNYGYTF
size: -; J: TRBJ2-7; D: TRBD2; V: TRBV5-5; DNA: TGTGCCAGCACCTCTAGCGGGAGCTCCTACGAGCAGTACTTC; CDR3: CASTSSGSSYEQYF
size: -; J: TRBJ2-7; D: TRBD1; V: TRBV30; DNA: TGTGCCTGGATCCGGGACAGGGGGGGGGAGCAGTACTTC; CDR3: CAWIRDRGGEQYF
size: -; J: TRBJ2-2; D: TRBD2; V: TRBV27; DNA: TGTGCCAGCAGTCCCCGACTAGCGGGAGGCACCGGGGAGCTGTTTTTT; CDR3: CASSPRLAGGTGELFF
size: -; J: TRBJ1-4; D: TRBD1; V: TRBV19; DNA: TGTGCCAGTAGTATCACAGGGGGCGATGAAAAACTGTTTTTT; CDR3: CASSITGGDEKLFF
size: few; J: TRBJ2-1; D: TRBD2; V: TRBV7-7; DNA: TGTGCTAGCAGCCCCATAGCGGGAGCGTTCCCTTATGAGCAGTTCTTC; CDR3: CASSPIAGAFPYEQFF
size: -; J: TRBJ2-3; D: TRBD2; V: TRBV15; DNA: TGTGCCACCAGCAGAGATTCTAGCGGGAGGGCTAAGGATACGCAGTATTTT; CDR3: CATSRDSSGRAKDTQYF
size: -; J: TRBJ2-7; D: TRBD2; V: TRBV14; DNA: TGTGCCAGCAGACCCGGACTAGCGGGAGGGCCACCCCACGAGCAGTACTTC; CDR3: CASRPGLAGGPPHEQYF
size: -; J: TRBJ1-2; D: -; V: TRBV5-4; DNA: TGTGCCAGCAGCTTTTCTGGGGCGAGTTATGGCTACACCTTC; CDR3: CASSFSGASYGYTF
size: -; J: TRBJ2-7; D: -; V: TRBV10-2; DNA: TGCGCCAGCCTGTCTTTGGGAAGGGGCGAGCAGTACTTC; CDR3: CASLSLGRGEQYF
size: -; J: TRBJ2-5; D: -; V: TRBV19; DNA: TGTGCCAGTAGTATAGCGGGAGCGGAGACCCAGTACTTC; CDR3: CASSIAGAETQYF